This T cell receptor (beta chain) was sequenced for a study of naive and memory T cell subsets. Four subsets defined by CD45RA and CD27 were sorted after CD3, CD4, CD8 and live/dead staining. There are a few counts of this clonotype. The CDR3 extends over 16 amino acids. Per germline, CDR1 MGHRA and CDR2 YSYEKL. With 1 base removed from V and 4 bases from J, the gap between germline ends came to 13 bases. Two oligonucleotides, mixed equimolar, formed the beta constant-region primer covering TRBC1 and TRBC2. The ligated cDNA underwent four PCR rounds using SP2 and nested alpha and beta constant-region primers. TCRdb re-analysed the UMI-ligation and nested PCR reads in MiXCR, keeping a single row per CDR3 protein. This table has over 65,000 distinct CDR3 sequences, over 8.5% appearing once.

The sequence was collected from a human donor in good health. The chain carries TRBV4-1 and TRBJ1-4; D possibly corresponds to TRBD1 (5 bases). The sequencing input was naive CD8+ T cells from blood. CDR3 sequence: CASSQGTARDNEKLFF. The CDR3 DNA is TGCGCCAGCAGCCAAGGAACGGCCAGGGATAATGAAAAACTGTTTTTT.